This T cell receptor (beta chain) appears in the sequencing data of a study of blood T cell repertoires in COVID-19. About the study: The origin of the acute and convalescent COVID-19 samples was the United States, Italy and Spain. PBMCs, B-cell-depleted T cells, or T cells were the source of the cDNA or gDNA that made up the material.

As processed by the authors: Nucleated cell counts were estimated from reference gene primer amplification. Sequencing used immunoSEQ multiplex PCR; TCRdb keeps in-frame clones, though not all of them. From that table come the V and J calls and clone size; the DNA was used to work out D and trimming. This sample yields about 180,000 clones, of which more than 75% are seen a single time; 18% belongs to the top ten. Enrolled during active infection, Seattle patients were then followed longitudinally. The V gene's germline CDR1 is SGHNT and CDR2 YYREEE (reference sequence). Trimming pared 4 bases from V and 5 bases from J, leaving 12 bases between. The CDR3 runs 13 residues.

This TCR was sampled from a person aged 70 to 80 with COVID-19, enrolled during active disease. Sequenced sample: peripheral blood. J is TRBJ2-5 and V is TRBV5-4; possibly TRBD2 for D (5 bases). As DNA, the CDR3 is TGTGCCAGCAGCCAGGTGGGGAGCGAGACCCAGTACTTC. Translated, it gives CASSQVGSETQYF. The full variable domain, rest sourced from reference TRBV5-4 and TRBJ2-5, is ETGVTQSPTHLIKTRGQQVTLRCSSQSGHNTVSWYQQALGQGPQFIFQYYREEENGRGNFPPRFSGLQFPNYSSELNVNALELDDSALYLCASSQVGSETQYFGPGTRLLVL.